Listed below are T cell receptor beta chains from one sample, sequenced in a study of cytomegalovirus exposure and HLA in healthy donors. This table comes from immunoSEQ multiplex PCR, and its TCRdb copy is limited to in-frame clones, with some not included. The top ten hold less than 2% of the sample, which has 140,000 or so clones, around 59% seen once. Material: PBMCs. The receptors stem from a male donor in good health and CMV-seronegative. The CDR3 runs from the conserved cysteine through the conserved F or W. D genes are given only for firm matches. The size of a clone is reported for some rows only, either as once, few or many, or as a class for expanded clones.

>TRBD1|TRBV19|few|TRBJ1-1
CASSLQGAGTEAFF
TGTGCCAGTAGTCTCCAGGGGGCGGGCACTGAAGCTTTCTTT
>TRBD1|TRBV6-5|-|TRBJ1-5
CASSRGIGNQPQHF
TGTGCCAGCAGCAGGGGGATAGGCAATCAGCCCCAGCATTTT
>TRBD1|TRBV6-5|-|TRBJ2-7
CASSYGGQGNYEQYF
TGTGCCAGCAGTTACGGAGGACAGGGTAACTACGAGCAGTACTTC
>-|TRBV7-2|once|TRBJ2-3
CASSLSGVSTDTQYF
TGTGCCAGCAGCCTTTCAGGGGTTAGCACAGATACGCAGTATTTT
>-|TRBV19|few|TRBJ1-2
CASRRGATYGYTF
TGTGCCAGTCGACGCGGGGCGACCTATGGCTACACCTTC
>TRBD1|TRBV19|-|TRBJ1-6
CASSIGPGTGGSPLHF
TGTGCCAGTAGTATAGGCCCTGGGACAGGGGGTTCACCCCTCCACTTT
>-|TRBV6-5|-|TRBJ2-5
CASSYAAGQGETQYF
TGTGCCAGCAGTTACGCGGCGGGGCAAGGGGAGACCCAGTACTTC
>TRBD1|TRBV5-4|-|TRBJ1-3
CASSLSPGQGLGNTIYF
TGTGCCAGCAGCTTGTCCCCGGGACAGGGACTTGGAAACACCATATATTTT
>TRBD2|TRBV6-5|few|TRBJ2-2
CASSGLAGNTGELFF
TGTGCCAGCAGTGGACTAGCGGGGAACACCGGGGAGCTGTTTTTT
>TRBD2|TRBV7-9|-|TRBJ2-7
CASSPTSGGGLYEQYF
TGTGCCAGCAGCCCAACTAGCGGTGGAGGTCTCTACGAGCAGTACTTC
>TRBD2|TRBV5-8|-|TRBJ2-7
CASSFSGGYEQYF
TGTGCCAGCAGCTTTAGCGGGGGCTACGAGCAGTACTTC
>-|TRBV14|-|TRBJ2-6
CASSLGSSGANVLTF
TGTGCCAGCAGCCTGGGGAGCTCTGGGGCCAACGTCCTGACTTTC
>TRBD1|TRBV13|-|TRBJ2-2
CASSSGTGQLFF
TGTGCCAGCAGCTCCGGGACAGGGCAGCTGTTTTTT
>TRBD1|TRBV5-1|-|TRBJ1-1
CASSSGTVLEAFF
TGCGCCAGCAGCTCCGGGACAGTCCTTGAAGCTTTCTTT
>TRBD1|TRBV6-1|-|TRBJ1-4
CASSQWTGLNEKLFF
TGTGCCAGCAGTCAGTGGACAGGTCTGAATGAAAAACTGTTTTTT
>TRBD1|TRBV7-9|few|TRBJ2-1
CASSLWDSLNNEQFF
TGTGCCAGCAGCTTATGGGACAGCTTAAACAATGAGCAGTTCTTC
>TRBD1|TRBV29-1|-|TRBJ1-1
CSVEAGGNTEAFF
TGCAGCGTTGAAGCAGGGGGGAACACTGAAGCTTTCTTT
>TRBD2|TRBV4-1|once|TRBJ2-3
CASSRSGGATDTQYF
TGCGCCAGCAGCCGAAGCGGGGGAGCCACAGATACGCAGTATTTT
>-|TRBV7-8|-|TRBJ2-7
CASSQLGRYSYEQYF
TGTGCCAGCAGCCAACTAGGACGGTACTCCTACGAGCAGTACTTC
>-|TRBV6-1|few|TRBJ2-7
CASGGTANSYEQYF
TGTGCCAGCGGAGGGACAGCCAACTCCTACGAGCAGTACTTC
>TRBD1|TRBV6-5|-|TRBJ1-1
CASSTGTGLDTEAFF
TGTGCCAGCAGTACCGGGACAGGGTTGGACACTGAAGCTTTCTTT
>-|TRBV5-1|few|TRBJ2-5
CASSLMPGQETQYF
TGCGCCAGCAGCTTGATGCCGGGCCAAGAGACCCAGTACTTC
>-|TRBV9|-|TRBJ1-2
CASSVAVGLGYTF
TGTGCCAGCAGCGTAGCCGTCGGACTGGGCTACACCTTC
>TRBD1|TRBV7-2|few|TRBJ1-1
CASSLVWGQIMNTEAFF
TGTGCCAGCAGCTTAGTGTGGGGACAGATAATGAACACTGAAGCTTTCTTT
>-|TRBV6-6|-|TRBJ1-1
CASSPEGIGGRAFF
TGTGCCAGCAGTCCGGAGGGGATCGGAGGAAGGGCTTTCTTT
>TRBD1|TRBV5-1|few|TRBJ1-2
CASSGGAGGGYGYTF
TGCGCCAGCAGCGGTGGGGCAGGGGGTGGCTATGGCTACACCTTC
>-|TRBV11-3|-|TRBJ2-3
CASSSSTGGSTDTQYF
TGTGCCAGCAGCTCCAGTACTGGGGGGAGCACAGATACGCAGTATTTT
>-|TRBV7-6|-|TRBJ2-1
CASSLVSYNEQFF
TGTGCCAGCAGCTTAGTCAGCTACAATGAGCAGTTCTTC
>-|TRBV19|once|TRBJ1-5
CASSAQRGPISNQPQHF
TGTGCCAGTAGTGCCCAGCGGGGACCTATTAGCAATCAGCCCCAGCATTTT
>-|TRBV29-1|-|TRBJ1-5
CSVSKTEGNQPQHF
TGCAGCGTGTCCAAAACGGAGGGGAATCAGCCCCAGCATTTT
>TRBD2|TRBV5-1|-|TRBJ2-1
CASSSRPSGVYNEQFF
TGCGCCAGCAGCTCCCGGCCTAGCGGGGTGTACAATGAGCAGTTCTTC
>TRBD1|TRBV7-2|-|TRBJ2-5
CASSLVGQDQETQYF
TGTGCCAGCAGCTTAGTCGGACAGGACCAAGAGACCCAGTACTTC
>-|TRBV4-1|-|TRBJ1-5
CASSQGSRAGEPQHF
TGCGCCAGCAGCCAAGGATCCAGGGCGGGAGAGCCCCAGCATTTT
>-|TRBV7-2|once|TRBJ2-5
CASSLVGSLQETQYF
TGTGCCAGCAGCTTAGTAGGGAGCCTCCAAGAGACCCAGTACTTC
>-|TRBV11-3|few|TRBJ2-3
CASSTPSGGGTDTQYF
TGTGCCAGCAGCACACCATCCGGGGGAGGCACAGATACGCAGTATTTT
>TRBD1|TRBV7-8|-|TRBJ2-1
CASSSGTGINEQFF
TGTGCCAGCAGCTCTGGGACAGGAATCAATGAGCAGTTCTTC
>-|TRBV6-4|-|TRBJ2-3
CASSDQPTGSTDTQYF
TGTGCCAGCAGTGACCAACCGACAGGCAGCACAGATACGCAGTATTTT
>-|TRBV7-3|few|TRBJ2-5
CASSPQNQETQYF
TGTGCCAGCAGTCCTCAGAATCAAGAGACCCAGTACTTC
>TRBD1|TRBV18|-|TRBJ1-1
CASSLGTAGNTEAFF
TGTGCCAGCTCACTCGGGACAGCAGGGAACACTGAAGCTTTCTTT
>-|TRBV28|few|TRBJ2-2
CASRDRGLSTGELFF
TGTGCCAGCAGGGATAGGGGACTGAGCACCGGGGAGCTGTTTTTT
>-|TRBV4-1|-|TRBJ1-1
CASSQSQGLMNTEAFF
TGCGCCAGCAGCCAAAGTCAGGGACTAATGAACACTGAAGCTTTCTTT
>-|TRBV5-4|-|TRBJ1-2
CASSLNRIRDGYTF
TGTGCCAGCAGCTTGAATAGGATTCGGGATGGCTACACCTTC
>TRBD2|TRBV29-1|-|TRBJ2-3
CSVRAFTSGVTDTQYF
TGCAGCGTCAGAGCCTTTACTAGCGGGGTTACAGATACGCAGTATTTT
>TRBD1|TRBV5-1|-|TRBJ1-2
CASSLDGRTGVEGYTF
TGCGCCAGCAGCTTGGATGGTCGGACAGGGGTGGAAGGCTACACCTTC
>-|TRBV4-2|-|TRBJ2-7
CASSQDSPGLNYYEQYF
TGTGCCAGCAGCCAAGACTCCCCCGGACTAAACTACTACGAGCAGTACTTC
>-|TRBV12-5|-|TRBJ1-4
CASGYGLNEKLFF
TGTGCTAGTGGTTACGGTCTTAATGAAAAACTGTTTTTT
>TRBD1|TRBV6-5|-|TRBJ2-7
CASSYSLQGDEQYF
TGTGCCAGCAGTTACTCGTTACAGGGGGACGAGCAGTACTTC
>-|TRBV11-2|-|TRBJ1-2
CASSYPGGGNYGYTF
TGTGCCAGCAGCTATCCCGGCGGGGGAAACTATGGCTACACCTTC
>-|TRBV9|-|TRBJ1-3
CASSSGGGFSGNTIYF
TGTGCCAGCAGCTCCGGAGGAGGGTTCTCTGGAAACACCATATATTTT
>TRBD1|TRBV18|-|TRBJ2-5
CASSPQGADDETQYF
TGTGCCAGCTCACCACAGGGGGCGGATGATGAGACCCAGTACTTC
>-|TRBV19|-|TRBJ2-7
CASSNSLPYEQYF
TGTGCCAGTAGCAATTCGCTACCCTACGAGCAGTACTTC
>-|TRBV30|once|TRBJ1-3
CAWSVTQPGDTIYF
TGTGCCTGGAGTGTAACTCAACCAGGGGACACCATATATTTT
>-|TRBV25-1|-|TRBJ1-4
CASSTGATNEKLFF
TGTGCCAGCAGTACAGGCGCAACTAATGAAAAACTGTTTTTT